The 19 T cell receptor beta chains below all came from one sample that was sequenced in a study of T cell changes during pregnancy in multiple sclerosis. Sequencing used immunoSEQ multiplex PCR; TCRdb keeps in-frame clones, though not all of them. Of 120,000 or so clones listed, around 93% are singletons. The input for sequencing was peripheral blood, taken before pregnancy. The source of these receptors is a female donor with multiple sclerosis, enrolled in a pregnancy study.

J is TRBJ1-3 and V is TRBV28; D gene unclear. This CDR3 contains 14 residues. V was cut by 2 bases and J by 3 bases, with 8 bases left in between. The germline CDR1 and CDR2 sequences are MDHEN and SYDVKM. CDR3 sequence: CASSLILRGNTIYF. Written as DNA, the CDR3 is TGTGCCAGCAGTTTAATCCTTCGTGGAAACACCATATATTTT. Filled out from reference TRBV28 and TRBJ1-3, the complete variable domain reads DVKVTQSSRYLVKRTGEKVFLECVQDMDHENMFWYRQDPGLGLRLIYFSYDVKMKEKGDIPEGYSVSREKKERFSLILESASTNQTSMYLCASSLILRGNTIYFGEGSWLTVV.

The chain is built from TRBV19 and TRBJ2-7; D might be TRBD2 (5 bases). In germline, CDR1 is LNHDA, CDR2 SQIVND (reference sequence). V lost 4 bases, J lost 2 bases, and 9 bases lay in between. The CDR3 consists of 13 residues. DNA of the CDR3: TGTGCCAGTAGTAGAGGGTCCACCTACGAGCAGTACTTC. Residues: CASSRGSTYEQYF.

This clone appeared a single time. This chain connects TRBV5-1 to TRBJ1-1; D call uncertain. Trimming removed 3 bases from V and 0 bases from J, with 12 bases in between. The CDR3 length is 15 residues. The V gene's germline CDR1 is SGHRS and CDR2 YFSETQ. The CDR3 region has the DNA TGCGCCAGCAGCTCGGGGAGGCCGATGAACACTGAAGCTTTCTTT. Protein: CASSSGRPMNTEAFF.

This rearrangement joins TRBV6-6 to TRBJ2-5; a possible D gene is TRBD2 (6 bases). The CDR3 length is 15 residues. Trimming pared 6 bases from V and 1 base from J, leaving 15 bases between. The germline gives CDR1 MNHNY, CDR2 SVGAGI (reference sequence). The DNA for the CDR3 is TGTGCCAGCAGGGACCGGGGGAGCCCCCAAGAGACCCAGTACTTC. Translating gives CASRDRGSPQETQYF.

This chain uses TRBV4-2 with TRBJ2-7, with 13 bases that match TRBD2. Germline V gene lookup returns CDR1 LGHNA and CDR2 YNFKEQ. The CDR3 runs to 20 residues. Trimming removed 4 bases from V and 0 bases from J; junction bases left unmatched: 15. This CDR3 is CASSLRRGTSGTPSSYEQYF. The CDR3 DNA follows: TGTGCCAGCAGCCTCAGACGCGGGACTAGCGGGACGCCTAGCTCCTACGAGCAGTACTTC.

This sequence joins TRBV10-3 and TRBJ1-6; D may be TRBD1 (5 bases). Germline V CDR1 and CDR2: ENHRY, SYGVKD. This CDR3 has 14 residues. V was cut by 5 bases and J by 6 bases, with 11 bases left in between. The CDR3 nucleotides read TGTGCCATCAGTTTAGACAGCGCTAATTCACCCCTCCACTTT. This encodes CAISLDSANSPLHF.

The chain uses TRBV6-5 and TRBJ2-1; a weak D match, TRBD2 (5 bases). Germline V gives CDR1 MNHEY, CDR2 SVGAGI. V lost 5 bases, J lost 3 bases, and 11 bases lay in between. The CDR3 has 14 residues. CDR3 region: CASSPSGDYNEQFF. CDR3 in DNA: TGTGCCAGCAGTCCCTCCGGGGACTACAATGAGCAGTTCTTC.

This clone was recorded once. The gene calls are TRBV30 and TRBJ1-3; D gene uncertain. Germline lookup yields CDR1 GTSNPN and CDR2 SVGIG (reference sequence). V lost 0 bases and J lost 2, with 8 bases in between. CDR3 length: 14 residues. Here the CDR3 DNA reads TGTGCCTGGAGTGTACAGAGAACTGGAAACACCATATATTTT. Encoded protein: CAWSVQRTGNTIYF.

V usage is TRBV4-2 and J usage is TRBJ1-2; no definite D call. Germline lookup yields CDR1 LGHNA and CDR2 YNFKEQ. With 0 bases removed from V and 0 bases from J, the gap between germline ends came to 11 bases. CDR3 length: 16 residues. CDR3 coding DNA: TGTGCCAGCAGCCAAGAGCTACTGCTTCCTAACTATGGCTACACCTTC. The encoded protein is CASSQELLLPNYGYTF.

The chain is built from TRBV9 and TRBJ1-6; D gene unclear. V was clipped by 0 bases and J by 10 bases, with 8 bases between them. Germline CDR1 reads SGDLS; CDR2 reads YYNGEE. This CDR3 has 13 amino acids. CDR3 loop: CASSVGDYSPLHF. CDR3 bases: TGTGCCAGCAGCGTAGGAGATTACTCACCCCTCCACTTT. Full variable domain (remainder filled in from reference TRBV9 and TRBJ1-6): DSGVTQTPKHLITATGQRVTLRCSPRSGDLSVYWYQQSLDQGLQFLIQYYNGEERAKGNILERFSAQQFPDLHSELNLSSLELGDSALYFCASSVGDYSPLHFGNGTRLTVT.

The chain has TRBV7-9 and TRBJ1-1; D is unclear. Trimming shortened V by 2 bases and J by 5 bases, and 9 bases separated the two germline ends. This CDR3 has 13 residues. CDR1 SEHNR and CDR2 FQNEAQ come from the germline V gene (reference sequence). The CDR3 DNA is TGTGCCAGCAGCTTACGATGGGAGACTGAAGCTTTCTTT. This translates into CASSLRWETEAFF.

The chain links TRBV2 to TRBJ2-3; 11 positions match TRBD2. Per germline, CDR1 SNHLY and CDR2 FYNNEI. Trimming cost V 6 bases and J 2 bases; bases outside gene matches: 1. The CDR3 loop spans 14 amino acids. Here the CDR3 reads CASRTSGNTDTQYF. CDR3 coding DNA: TGTGCCAGCAGGACTAGCGGGAACACAGATACGCAGTATTTT.

The chain employs TRBV19 and TRBJ1-1, with TRBD1 as a possible D gene (5 bases). The length of the CDR3 is 11 residues. V lost 7 bases and J 7 bases, leaving 10 bases between the germline ends. Germline-derived CDR1 and CDR2 are LNHDA and SQIVND (reference sequence). CDR3 protein: CASMRGGEAFF. CDR3 nucleotide sequence: TGTGCCAGTATGAGGGGAGGTGAAGCTTTCTTT.

This clone occurred once. CDR3 sequence (DNA): TGTGCCAGCAGTGAAGTTGGGGACAGAAATGAAAAACTGTTTTTT. This encodes CASSEVGDRNEKLFF. The chain joins TRBV2 to TRBJ1-4; TRBD1 agrees at 7 bases. This CDR3 contains 15 residues. From germline, CDR1 is SNHLY and CDR2 FYNNEI. After removal of 1 base from V and 5 bases from J, the junction contained 4 bases not matched to a gene.

As to this clone: The junction shows a germline mismatch at one end, possibly a read error. V and J are TRBV19 and TRBJ2-1; 9 bases agree with TRBD2. The germline gives CDR1 LNHDA, CDR2 SQIVND (reference sequence). CDR3 size: 17 residues. The CDR3 nucleotides read TGTGCCAGTAGCATAGGGGGCGGGAGGGCCTCCTACAATGAGCAGTTCTTC. Translating it yields CASSIGGGRASYNEQFF.

This sequence joins TRBV19 and TRBJ1-5; possible D gene TRBD1, 5 bases. The CDR3 runs to 14 residues. The V end lost 9 bases, the J end lost 3 bases, and 15 bases lay between the germline ends. Germline V lookup: CDR1 LNHDA, CDR2 SQIVND (reference sequence). The CDR3 loop is CASGGWTVNQPQHF. CDR3 nucleotide sequence: TGTGCCAGCGGGGGGTGGACCGTCAATCAGCCCCAGCATTTT.

The chain combines TRBV30 with TRBJ1-6, with D possibly being TRBD1 (5 bases). There are 12 residues in the CDR3. The V end lost 2 bases, the J end lost 8 bases, and 7 bases lay between the germline ends. Germline CDR1 GTSNPN, CDR2 SVGIG (reference sequence). This CDR3 reads CAWSSRDSPLHF. The CDR3 DNA follows: TGTGCCTGGAGTAGCAGGGATTCACCCCTCCACTTT.

The chain uses TRBV30 and TRBJ1-1; no firm D call. V was cut by 0 bases and J by 1 base, with 6 bases left in between. The germline gives CDR1 GTSNPN, CDR2 SVGIG (reference sequence). The CDR3 loop spans 13 amino acids. The CDR3 spells CAWSVARNTEAFF. The CDR3 DNA follows: TGTGCCTGGAGTGTGGCAAGGAACACTGAAGCTTTCTTT.

V is TRBV5-4 and J is TRBJ2-7; possibly TRBD1 for D (6 bases). Trimming took off 4 bases at V and 2 bases at J, with 13 bases between the two ends. CDR3 length: 14 residues. The V gene's germline CDR1 is SGHNT and CDR2 YYREEE (reference sequence). CDR3 DNA: TGTGCCAGCAGCGTATCCGGGACAACCTACGAGCAGTACTTC. Translating it yields CASSVSGTTYEQYF.